This is a list of T cell receptor beta chains from one sample in a study of control samples from healthy donors and cancer patients. Generated by immunoSEQ multiplex PCR, the TCRdb table keeps only in-frame clones and is missing some. The sample lists roughly 49,000 clones, just over 90% seen once, with around 0.8% in the top ten. Sequencing was carried out using PBMCs. These TCRs come from a man aged 25 to 40 with colorectal cancer. CDR3s include the opening cysteine and the closing phenylalanine or tryptophan. The D gene is left open where the match is weak. Size tells how often a clone was seen (once, few, many) or the class of an expanded clone, and some rows leave it out.

v_call	j_call	clone_size	d_call	cdr3_aa	cdr3_nt
TRBV2	TRBJ1-6	NA	NA	CASRQEGNSPLHF	TGTGCCAGCAGACAGGAGGGAAATTCACCCCTCCACTTT
TRBV18	TRBJ1-2	NA	NA	CASSPGRETNYGYTF	TGTGCCAGCTCACCGGGCAGAGAAACTAACTATGGCTACACCTTC
TRBV27	TRBJ1-1	NA	NA	CASRQGPGNTEAFF	TGTGCCAGCAGGCAGGGTCCAGGGAACACTGAAGCTTTCTTT
TRBV5-1	TRBJ1-6	NA	NA	CASSEQLSSYNSPLHF	TGCGCCAGCAGCGAACAGCTGAGCTCCTATAATTCACCCCTCCACTTT
TRBV30	TRBJ2-7	NA	TRBD2	CAWSVPLTGTTYEQYF	TGTGCCTGGAGTGTACCCCTTACCGGGACTACCTACGAGCAGTACTTC
TRBV7-2	TRBJ1-3	NA	NA	CASSLSGQEPGNTIYF	TGTGCCAGCAGCTTATCGGGGCAGGAACCTGGAAACACCATATATTTT
TRBV7-9	TRBJ2-2	NA	TRBD1	CASSSGTANTGELFF	TGTGCCAGCAGCTCCGGGACAGCGAACACCGGGGAGCTGTTTTTT
TRBV9	TRBJ1-6	NA	TRBD1	CASSRGTAGIDNSPLHF	TGTGCCAGCAGCCGTGGGACAGCTGGGATTGATAATTCACCCCTCCACTTT
TRBV6-4	TRBJ2-1	NA	NA	CASSDSGRGYEQFF	TGTGCCAGCAGTGACTCGGGCAGGGGATATGAGCAGTTCTTC
TRBV7-2	TRBJ2-5	NA	NA	CASSFTSLETQYF	TGTGCCAGCAGCTTTACTAGCCTGGAGACCCAGTACTTC
TRBV7-2	TRBJ2-2	NA	NA	CAITGPRTGELFF	TGTGCCATTACAGGACCTCGGACCGGGGAGCTGTTTTTT
TRBV4-3	TRBJ1-3	NA	NA	CASSQAGGVGNTIYF	TGCGCCAGCAGCCAAGCCGGAGGGGTTGGAAACACCATATATTTT
TRBV5-4	TRBJ2-2	NA	NA	CASSFPGDTGELFF	TGTGCCAGCAGCTTCCCGGGAGACACCGGGGAGCTGTTTTTT
TRBV7-9	TRBJ2-1	NA	TRBD2	CASSLAGGGRTNEQFF	TGTGCCAGCAGCTTAGCTGGGGGGGGGAGAACTAATGAGCAGTTCTTC
TRBV12-5	TRBJ2-2	NA	TRBD1	CASGTTDRVGGELFF	TGTGCTAGTGGTACAACCGACAGGGTGGGCGGGGAGCTGTTTTTT
TRBV10-2	TRBJ2-3	NA	TRBD2	CASSPGGADTQYF	TGCGCCAGCAGCCCTGGGGGGGCAGATACGCAGTATTTT
TRBV6-5	TRBJ1-1	NA	NA	CASSYGQINTEAFF	TGTGCCAGCAGTTACGGCCAGATAAACACTGAAGCTTTCTTT
TRBV7-9	TRBJ1-2	NA	NA	CASSLNRVGLLDYGYTF	TGTGCCAGCAGTCTAAACAGGGTCGGGTTATTGGACTATGGCTACACCTTC
TRBV10-3	TRBJ2-4	NA	NA	CAISDVIQNIQYF	TGTGCCATCAGTGATGTGATCCAAAACATTCAGTACTTC
TRBV7-9	TRBJ1-1	NA	NA	CASSLRTVSNTEAFF	TGTGCCAGCAGCTTAAGGACGGTTTCGAACACTGAAGCTTTCTTT
TRBV4-3	TRBJ2-6	once	NA	CASSQEAGLSGANVLTF	TGCGCCAGCAGCCAAGAGGCTGGGCTATCTGGGGCCAACGTCCTGACTTTC
TRBV9	TRBJ2-3	NA	NA	CASSVAGVTDTQYF	TGTGCCAGCAGCGTAGCCGGGGTCACAGATACGCAGTATTTT
TRBV2	TRBJ2-3	NA	NA	CASSESWADTSTDTQYF	TGTGCCAGCAGTGAATCATGGGCAGATACTAGCACAGATACGCAGTATTTT
TRBV3-1/TRBV3-2	TRBJ2-2	NA	TRBD2	CASSQEGRRGGLNTGELFF	TGTGCCAGCAGCCAAGAGGGGCGGCGGGGGGGCTTGAACACCGGGGAGCTGTTTTTT